The 32 T cell receptor beta chains below come from one sample, sequenced in a study of T cell responses to AZD1222 COVID-19 vaccine. TCRdb's table, derived via immunoSEQ multiplex PCR, lists solely in-frame clones and lacks some. Of around 140,000 clones listed, just over 90% are singletons. Material: peripheral blood, obtained on day 0 of AZD1222 vaccination. These receptors were collected from an adult in good health.

This sequence joins TRBV6-2 or TRBV6-3 and TRBJ2-2; 10 bases fit TRBD2. Germline V CDR1 and CDR2: MNHEY, SVGEGT. V shed 6 bases and J 1 base; nucleotides not matched to a gene: 8. CDR3 length equals 17 residues. The DNA for the CDR3 is TGTGCCAGCAGCCGAGAGACTAGCGGGTGGAACACCGGGGAGCTGTTTTTT. This translates into CASSRETSGWNTGELFF.

This clone appeared once. The chain has TRBV2 and TRBJ1-1; a possible D gene is TRBD1 (5 bases). CDR3 size: 13 residues. V dropped 7 bases and J dropped 1 base, with 10 bases sitting between them. CDR1 SNHLY and CDR2 FYNNEI come from the germline V gene. CDR3 amino acids: CASNRGRNTEAFF. CDR3 nucleotide sequence: TGTGCCAGCAATAGGGGAAGGAACACTGAAGCTTTCTTT.

This chain uses TRBV14 with TRBJ1-2; D not certain. Trimming pared 4 bases from V and 8 bases from J, leaving 14 bases between. CDR3 length equals 13 residues. Germline V lookup: CDR1 SGHDN, CDR2 FVKESK. The CDR3 loop reads CASSPGRARGYTF. The CDR3 region has the DNA TGTGCCAGCAGCCCCGGACGGGCACGCGGCTACACCTTC.

The chain has TRBV6-5 and TRBJ2-7; 8 bases are a match to TRBD1. V lost 2 bases, J lost 3 bases, and 6 bases stayed unmatched. The CDR3 consists of 15 residues. CDR1 is MNHEY and CDR2 is SVGAGI in the germline V gene. CDR3 region: CASSYIGQGNYEQYF. The CDR3 nucleotides read TGTGCCAGCAGTTACATTGGACAGGGCAACTACGAGCAGTACTTC.

The chain couples TRBV4-1 to TRBJ2-7, with 9 bases matching TRBD1. This CDR3 region has 15 residues. The J segment lost 2 bases and the V segment lost 0 bases, leaving 2 bases of the junction unmatched. Germline CDR1 is MGHRA and CDR2 is YSYEKL. The CDR3 spells CASSQEGQGPYEQYF. The CDR3 coding sequence is TGCGCCAGCAGCCAAGAGGGACAGGGACCCTACGAGCAGTACTTC.

The table lists this clone with a count of one. The chain carries TRBV15 and TRBJ2-2; TRBD1 agrees at 8 bases. The length of the CDR3 is 15 residues. V was clipped by 1 base and J by 4 bases; unmatched bases: 2. Germline V gene sequence: CDR1 LNHNV, CDR2 YYDKDF (reference sequence). The CDR3 DNA follows: TGTGCCACCAGCAGAGGGGACAGGTTCACCGGGGAGCTGTTTTTT. As protein: CATSRGDRFTGELFF.

This chain connects TRBV5-1 to TRBJ2-7; D gene uncertain. V was cut by 3 bases and J by 2 bases, with 9 bases left in between. The CDR3 is 13 amino acids. CDR1 and CDR2 (germline): SGHRS, YFSETQ. The chain's CDR3 is CASSYPGAYEQYF. The CDR3 DNA is TGCGCCAGCAGCTACCCAGGAGCCTACGAGCAGTACTTC.

The table lists this clone with a count of one. The chain carries TRBV3-1 (or the pseudogene TRBV3-2) and TRBJ1-6; 9 positions match TRBD1. CDR3 length equals 15 residues. Germline CDR1 and CDR2: LGHDT and YNNKEL (reference sequence). Trimming took 1 base from V and 7 from J; bases not matched to a gene: 2. Here the CDR3 reads CASSQGGQGNSPLHF. The CDR3 nucleotides are TGTGCCAGCAGCCAAGGGGGACAGGGCAATTCACCCCTCCACTTT.

As DNA, the CDR3 is TGTGCCAGCAGCTTAGAGACAGCGGCAGATACGCAGTATTTT. Translated: CASSLETAADTQYF. The rearrangement joins TRBV7-2 to TRBJ2-3; D is perhaps TRBD1 or TRBD2 (5 bases each). Germline CDR1 SGHTA, CDR2 FQGNSA. The V end lost 1 base, the J end lost 4 bases, and 9 bases lay between the germline ends. This CDR3 spans 14 amino acids.

The rearrangement uses TRBV9 and TRBJ1-1; 9 bases match TRBD1. Germline V gene lookup returns CDR1 SGDLS and CDR2 YYNGEE. The CDR3 runs to 15 residues. V lost 3 bases and J lost 0; bases outside the gene matches: 3. CDR3 sequence: CASSAQGALNTEAFF. For the CDR3, the DNA is TGTGCCAGCAGCGCACAGGGGGCCCTGAACACTGAAGCTTTCTTT.

The CDR3 DNA follows: TGTGCCAGCTCTGACTACCCGGGGGCCGGGGAGCTGTTTTTT. It is translated as CASSDYPGAGELFF. The rearrangement links TRBV25-1 to TRBJ2-2, with D possibly TRBD2 on 6 matching bases. CDR1 is MGHDK, CDR2 SYGVNS, per germline. The germline V and J ends were trimmed by 8 bases and 6 bases, with 16 bases remaining between them. This CDR3 has 14 residues.

The rearrangement links TRBV19 to TRBJ2-3; D is unresolved. Germline V gene lookup returns CDR1 LNHDA and CDR2 SQIVND (reference sequence). This CDR3 spans 14 amino acids. V lost 2 bases to trimming and J lost 2 bases, with 8 bases between them. The CDR3 protein is CASSISIATDTQYF. In DNA form, the CDR3 reads TGTGCCAGTAGTATATCGATAGCCACAGATACGCAGTATTTT.

The chain has TRBV11-1 and TRBJ2-1; D is unclear. Looked up from germline, CDR1 is SGHAT and CDR2 is FQDESV (reference sequence). The CDR3 runs 14 residues. Trimming pared 4 bases from V and 5 bases from J, leaving 12 bases between. The CDR3 here is CASSSTSGDNEQFF. DNA of the CDR3: TGTGCCAGCAGCTCGACATCGGGCGACAATGAGCAGTTCTTC.

This clone was observed a single time. The rearrangement links TRBV6-5 to TRBJ1-4, with D unresolved. This CDR3 is built from 14 residues. V shed 6 bases and J shed 3 bases, with 11 bases lying between them. Germline loops: CDR1 MNHEY, CDR2 SVGAGI. The CDR3 sequence: CASRRDASNEKLFF. CDR3 coding DNA: TGTGCCAGCAGAAGAGACGCCTCTAATGAAAAACTGTTTTTT.

V and J are TRBV9 and TRBJ2-2; 9 nucleotides line up with TRBD1. This CDR3 contains 17 residues. Germline V gives CDR1 SGDLS, CDR2 YYNGEE. The trim removed 5 bases at V and 0 bases at J, leaving 8 bases unmatched. The CDR3 bases are TGTGCCAGCAGTTCAGGGGACAGGGCCGCGAACACCGGGGAGCTGTTTTTT. It yields the protein CASSSGDRAANTGELFF.

To note about this clone: The DNA is omitted, as the CDR3 cannot be located on it reliably, and the CDR3 follows TCRdb's listing. The J gene is TRBJ2-3, the V gene TRBV6-5; TRBD1, the D gene given by the table, was not confirmed from the DNA. Germline values: CDR1 MNHEY, CDR2 SVGAGI. The CDR3 numbers 14 amino acids, ends counted. CDR3 in amino acids: CASILDRVTDTQYF.

The chain links TRBV4-3 to TRBJ2-7; the match to TRBD1 covers 7 bases. The V gene's germline CDR1 is LGHNA and CDR2 YSLEER. J was trimmed by 3 bases and V by 0 bases; bases with no gene match: 5. The length of the CDR3 is 15 residues. CDR3: CASSQEPGQDYEQYF. CDR3 nucleotides: TGCGCCAGCAGCCAAGAACCCGGACAGGACTACGAGCAGTACTTC.

CDR3 DNA: TGTGCCAGCAGAGGCGGAAACGACAATGAGCAGTTCTTC. This sequence encodes CASRGGNDNEQFF. The rearrangement joins TRBV6-5 to TRBJ2-1; D call uncertain. Per germline, CDR1 MNHEY and CDR2 SVGAGI. The CDR3 contains 13 residues. Trimming removed 6 bases at V and 5 bases at J, with 11 bases between.

In the case of this clone: The DNA is omitted, as the CDR3 cannot be located on it reliably, and the CDR3 follows TCRdb's listing. The rearrangement links TRBV21-1 to TRBJ1-6; the table assigns TRBD1, which was not confirmed against the DNA. TRBV21-1 is a documented pseudogene. A total of 15 residues make up the CDR3, ends included. CDR3 loop: CASSKVGYGNSPLHF.

V and J are TRBV5-1 and TRBJ1-4; 8 bases are shared with TRBD1. Germline V lookup: CDR1 SGHRS, CDR2 YFSETQ. The CDR3 contains 16 residues. Trimming removed 0 bases from V and 7 bases from J; junction bases left unmatched: 8. The CDR3 sequence: CASSLAAGGFGEKLFF. The CDR3 coding sequence is TGCGCCAGCAGCTTGGCTGCAGGGGGCTTCGGTGAAAAACTGTTTTTT.

The sample holds a few counts of this clone. The V and J genes are TRBV4-1 and TRBJ1-1; D is perhaps TRBD1 (5 bases). V lost 3 bases and J lost 4, with 15 bases in between. This CDR3 is 15 amino acids long. Germline V lookup: CDR1 MGHRA, CDR2 YSYEKL. The CDR3 nucleotides read TGCGCCAGCAGCCACTCCGCAGGGACGAGCACTGAAGCTTTCTTT. This encodes CASSHSAGTSTEAFF.

This rearrangement joins TRBV7-9 to TRBJ1-2; no clear D. Germline V gene lookup returns CDR1 SEHNR and CDR2 FQNEAQ (reference sequence). The germline V and J ends were trimmed by 5 bases and 3 bases, with 10 bases remaining between them. The CDR3 consists of 13 residues. The CDR3 loop is CASSAQEDYGYTF. CDR3 nucleotides: TGTGCCAGCAGCGCGCAGGAAGACTATGGCTACACCTTC.

This clone was found a few times. V is TRBV6-5 and J is TRBJ1-1; D is unclear. CDR1 MNHEY and CDR2 SVGAGI come from the germline V gene. Trimming pared 0 bases from V and 6 bases from J, leaving 11 bases between. The CDR3 loop spans 14 amino acids. CDR3 in DNA: TGTGCCAGCAGTTACTCGAGAGCGCAGCCTGAAGCTTTCTTT. Protein product: CASSYSRAQPEAFF.

The V call is TRBV7-9, the J call TRBJ2-3, with 8 nucleotides matching TRBD2. This CDR3 comprises 14 residues. Trimming removed 11 bases from V and 1 base from J; junction bases left unmatched: 8. Germline CDR1 SEHNR, CDR2 FQNEAQ (reference sequence). The DNA for the CDR3 is TGTGCCGGAGCAGGGCGGGAGGGCACAGATACGCAGTATTTT. This sequence encodes CAGAGREGTDTQYF.

The V gene is TRBV5-1, the J gene TRBJ2-5; 9 nucleotides line up with TRBD1. CDR1 SGHRS and CDR2 YFSETQ come from the germline V gene. V gave up 0 bases and J gave up 4 bases; unmatched junction bases: 1. This CDR3 is built from 14 residues. The CDR3 is CASSLGQGGETQYF. CDR3 sequence (DNA): TGCGCCAGCAGCTTGGGACAGGGGGGAGAGACCCAGTACTTC.

This chain uses TRBV6-1 with TRBJ2-7, with 7 bases that match TRBD1. Per the germline V gene, CDR1 is MNHNS and CDR2 is SASEGT. The CDR3 extends over 14 amino acids. Trimming cost V 2 bases and J 2 bases; bases outside gene matches: 3. The CDR3 nucleotides are TGTGCCAGCAGTGAATGGACAGGCCCCTACGAGCAGTACTTC. Its translation is CASSEWTGPYEQYF.

In this sample, this clone turned up once. The chain uses TRBV7-2 and TRBJ2-1; no clear D. CDR1 is SGHTA, CDR2 FQGNSA, per germline. Trimming took off 1 base at V and 3 bases at J, with 4 bases between the two ends. The CDR3 has 13 residues. CDR3 nucleotides: TGTGCCAGCAGCTTAGGGCGCTACAATGAGCAGTTCTTC. Residues: CASSLGRYNEQFF.

The V gene is TRBV18, the J gene TRBJ2-2; D gene ambiguous. The V and J ends lost 6 bases and 1 base respectively, with 12 bases between them. Germline V lookup: CDR1 KGHSH, CDR2 LQKENI. This CDR3 comprises 15 residues. The CDR3 sequence: CASSTNIQNTGELFF. The CDR3 nucleotides read TGTGCCAGCTCGACAAACATTCAGAACACCGGGGAGCTGTTTTTT. The complete variable domain, with remaining parts taken from reference TRBV18 and TRBJ2-2, reads NAGVMQNPRHLVRRRGQEARLRCSPMKGHSHVYWYRQLPEEGLKFMVYLQKENIIDESGMPKERFSAEFPKEGPSILRIQQVVRGDSAAYFCASSTNIQNTGELFFGEGSRLTVL.

This sequence joins TRBV7-9 and TRBJ1-1; perhaps TRBD1 as D (6 bases). Germline V gives CDR1 SEHNR, CDR2 FQNEAQ (reference sequence). With 6 bases removed from V and 1 base from J, the gap between germline ends came to 9 bases. The CDR3 sequence is 13 residues long. The CDR3 DNA reads as TGTGCCAGCAGGGAACAGGGGAACACTGAAGCTTTCTTT. Protein sequence: CASREQGNTEAFF.

J is TRBJ1-6 and V is TRBV3-1 (or the pseudogene TRBV3-2), with a weak D call TRBD1 (5 bases). From germline, CDR1 is LGHDT and CDR2 YNNKEL (reference sequence). Trimming pared 4 bases from V and 10 bases from J, leaving 14 bases between. The CDR3 has 14 amino acids. CDR3 DNA sequence: TGTGCCAGCAGCCCCATGGGGGAACGGTCACCCCTCCACTTT. This translates into CASSPMGERSPLHF.

This chain links TRBV28 with TRBJ1-2; D is unclear. Germline-derived CDR1 and CDR2 are MDHEN and SYDVKM. V gave up 3 bases and J gave up 4 bases, with 21 bases separating them. The CDR3 is made up of 17 amino acids. The CDR3: CASSFTRAKGDIYGYTF. CDR3 sequence (DNA): TGTGCCAGCAGTTTCACCCGGGCCAAGGGAGATATCTATGGCTACACCTTC.

The chain joins TRBV15 to TRBJ2-3; D perhaps matches TRBD2 (6 bases). This CDR3 has 16 amino acids. Germline V gives CDR1 LNHNV, CDR2 YYDKDF (reference sequence). V was trimmed by 3 bases and J by 2 bases, leaving 15 bases between them. CDR3 loop: CATSSPSRDSTDTQYF. The CDR3 nucleotides read TGTGCCACCAGCAGCCCCTCTAGGGACTCCACAGATACGCAGTATTTT.